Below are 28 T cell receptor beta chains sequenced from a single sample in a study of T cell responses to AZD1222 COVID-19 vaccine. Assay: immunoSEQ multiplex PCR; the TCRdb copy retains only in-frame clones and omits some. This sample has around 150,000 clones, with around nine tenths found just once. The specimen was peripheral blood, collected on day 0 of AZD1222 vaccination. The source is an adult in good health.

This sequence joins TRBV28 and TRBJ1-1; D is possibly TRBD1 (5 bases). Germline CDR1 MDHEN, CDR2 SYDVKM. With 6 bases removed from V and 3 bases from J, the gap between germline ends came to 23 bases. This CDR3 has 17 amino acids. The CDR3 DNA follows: TGTGCCAGCAGCCCCTCCAGGGCACGGGAGGTCGACACTGAAGCTTTCTTT. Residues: CASSPSRAREVDTEAFF.

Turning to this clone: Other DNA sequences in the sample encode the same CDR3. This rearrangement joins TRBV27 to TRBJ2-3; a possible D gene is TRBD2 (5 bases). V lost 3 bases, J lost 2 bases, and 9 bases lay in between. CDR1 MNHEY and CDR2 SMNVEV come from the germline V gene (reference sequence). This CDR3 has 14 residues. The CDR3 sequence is CASSFGLSTDTQYF. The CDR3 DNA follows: TGTGCCAGCAGTTTCGGACTTTCCACAGATACGCAGTATTTT.

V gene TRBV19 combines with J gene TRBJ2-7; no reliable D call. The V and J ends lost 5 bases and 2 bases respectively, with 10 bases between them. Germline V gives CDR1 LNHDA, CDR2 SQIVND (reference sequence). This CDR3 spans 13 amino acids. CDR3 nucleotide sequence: TGTGCCAGTAGTTTTGGCTCCCCCTACGAGCAGTACTTC. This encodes CASSFGSPYEQYF.

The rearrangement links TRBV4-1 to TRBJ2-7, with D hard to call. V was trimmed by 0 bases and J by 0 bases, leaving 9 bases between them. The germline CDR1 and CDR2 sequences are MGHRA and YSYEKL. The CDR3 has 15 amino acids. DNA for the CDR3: TGCGCCAGCAGCCAAGATCTGGCAGCCTCCTACGAGCAGTACTTC. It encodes CASSQDLAASYEQYF.

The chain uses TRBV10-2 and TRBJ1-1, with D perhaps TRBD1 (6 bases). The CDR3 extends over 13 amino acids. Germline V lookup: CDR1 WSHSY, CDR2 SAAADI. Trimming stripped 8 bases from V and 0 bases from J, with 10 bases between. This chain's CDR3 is CASEGGMNTEAFF. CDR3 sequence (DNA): TGCGCCAGCGAGGGGGGCATGAACACTGAAGCTTTCTTT.

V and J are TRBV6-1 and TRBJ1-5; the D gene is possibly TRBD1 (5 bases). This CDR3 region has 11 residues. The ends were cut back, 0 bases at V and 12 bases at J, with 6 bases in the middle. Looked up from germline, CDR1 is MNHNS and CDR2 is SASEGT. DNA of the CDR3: TGTGCCAGCAGTGAAGCGGGACTCCAGCATTTT. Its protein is CASSEAGLQHF.

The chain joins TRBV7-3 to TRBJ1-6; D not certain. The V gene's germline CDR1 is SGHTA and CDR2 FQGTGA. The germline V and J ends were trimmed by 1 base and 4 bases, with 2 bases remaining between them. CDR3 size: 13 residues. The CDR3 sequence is CASSLNYNSPLHF. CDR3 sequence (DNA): TGTGCCAGCAGCTTAAATTATAATTCACCCCTCCACTTT.

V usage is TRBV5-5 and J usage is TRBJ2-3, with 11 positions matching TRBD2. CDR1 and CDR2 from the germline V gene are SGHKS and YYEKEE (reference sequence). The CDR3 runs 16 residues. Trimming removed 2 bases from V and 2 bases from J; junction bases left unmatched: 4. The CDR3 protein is CASSFGLAGFTDTQYF. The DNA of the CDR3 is TGTGCCAGCAGCTTTGGACTAGCGGGTTTCACAGATACGCAGTATTTT.

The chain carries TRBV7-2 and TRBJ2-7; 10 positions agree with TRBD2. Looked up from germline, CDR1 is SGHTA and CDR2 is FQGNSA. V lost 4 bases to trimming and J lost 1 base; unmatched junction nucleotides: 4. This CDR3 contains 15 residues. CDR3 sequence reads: CASSYGAGGSYEQYF. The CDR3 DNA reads TGTGCCAGCAGCTATGGAGCGGGGGGGTCCTACGAGCAGTACTTC.

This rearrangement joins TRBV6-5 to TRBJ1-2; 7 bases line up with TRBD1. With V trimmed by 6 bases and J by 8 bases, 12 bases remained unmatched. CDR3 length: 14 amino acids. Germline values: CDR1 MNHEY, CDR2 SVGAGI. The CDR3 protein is CASRPTTTGWGYTF. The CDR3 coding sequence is TGTGCCAGCAGACCTACAACGACAGGGTGGGGCTACACCTTC.

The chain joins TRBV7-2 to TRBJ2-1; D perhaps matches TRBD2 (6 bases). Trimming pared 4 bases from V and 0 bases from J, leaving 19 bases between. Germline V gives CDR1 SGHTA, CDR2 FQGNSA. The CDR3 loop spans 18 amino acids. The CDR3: CASSSRTLAQSSYNEQFF. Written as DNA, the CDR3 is TGTGCCAGCAGCTCCAGAACTCTAGCGCAGAGCTCCTACAATGAGCAGTTCTTC.

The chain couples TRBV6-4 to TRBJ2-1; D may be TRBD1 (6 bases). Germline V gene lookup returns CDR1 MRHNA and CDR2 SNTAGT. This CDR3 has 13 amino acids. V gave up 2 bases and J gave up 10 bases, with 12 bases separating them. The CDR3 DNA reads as TGTGCCAGCAGTGACGTGACAGGTCGGGAGCAGTTCTTC. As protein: CASSDVTGREQFF.

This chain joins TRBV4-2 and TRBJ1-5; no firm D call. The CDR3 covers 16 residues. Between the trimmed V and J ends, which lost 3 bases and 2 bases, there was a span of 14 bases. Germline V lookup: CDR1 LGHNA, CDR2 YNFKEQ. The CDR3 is CASSQPGGVGNQPQHF. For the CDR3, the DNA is TGTGCCAGCAGCCAGCCCGGCGGGGTTGGCAATCAGCCCCAGCATTTT.

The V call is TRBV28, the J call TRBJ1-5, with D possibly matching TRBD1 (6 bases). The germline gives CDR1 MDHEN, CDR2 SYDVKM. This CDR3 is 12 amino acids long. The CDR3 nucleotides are TGTTCCACGACAGGAGTCGGTCAGCCCCAGCATTTT. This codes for CSTTGVGQPQHF.

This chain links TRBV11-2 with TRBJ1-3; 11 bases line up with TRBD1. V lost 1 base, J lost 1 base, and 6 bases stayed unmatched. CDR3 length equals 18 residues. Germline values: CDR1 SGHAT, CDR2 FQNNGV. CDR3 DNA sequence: TGTGCCAGCAGCTTAGTTCGGACAGGGGGCAGTTCTGGAAACACCATATATTTT. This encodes CASSLVRTGGSSGNTIYF.

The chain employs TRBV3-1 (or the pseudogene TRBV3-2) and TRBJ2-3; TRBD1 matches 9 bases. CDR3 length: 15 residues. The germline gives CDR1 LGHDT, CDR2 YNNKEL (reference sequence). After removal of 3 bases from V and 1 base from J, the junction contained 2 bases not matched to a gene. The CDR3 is CASSQTGGGTDTQYF. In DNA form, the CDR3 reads TGTGCCAGCAGCCAGACAGGGGGGGGCACAGATACGCAGTATTTT.

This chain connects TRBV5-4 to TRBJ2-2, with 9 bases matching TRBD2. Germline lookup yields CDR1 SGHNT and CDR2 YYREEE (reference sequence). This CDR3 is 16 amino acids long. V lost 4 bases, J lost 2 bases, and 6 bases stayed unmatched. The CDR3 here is CASSVKTSGNTGELFF. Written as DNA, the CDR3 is TGTGCCAGCAGCGTCAAGACTAGCGGAAACACCGGGGAGCTGTTTTTT.

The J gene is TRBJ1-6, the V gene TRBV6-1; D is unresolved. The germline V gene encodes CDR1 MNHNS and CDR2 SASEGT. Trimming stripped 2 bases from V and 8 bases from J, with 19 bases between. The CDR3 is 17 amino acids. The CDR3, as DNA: TGTGCCAGCAGTGAAAATCTTGGAGGCACGGGATATTCACCCCTCCACTTT. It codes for CASSENLGGTGYSPLHF.

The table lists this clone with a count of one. Here the CDR3 reads CASSLPGTGGTEAFF. The CDR3 DNA sequence: TGTGCCAGCAGTTTACCCGGGACAGGGGGCACTGAAGCTTTCTTT. V is TRBV2 and J is TRBJ1-1, with TRBD1 identical over 11 bases. This CDR3 region has 15 residues. Germline-derived CDR1 and CDR2 are SNHLY and FYNNEI. V shed 5 bases, J shed 4 bases, and the junction held 6 bases outside the gene matches. Based on the CDR3 plus reference TRBV2 and TRBJ1-1, the full variable domain is EPEVTQTPSHQVTQMGQEVILRCVPISNHLYFYWYRQILGQKVEFLVSFYNNEISEKSEIFDDQFSVERPDGSNFTLKIRSTKLEDSAMYFCASSLPGTGGTEAFFGQGTRLTVV.

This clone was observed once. The CDR3 sequence is CSVGAEPNEKLFF. The CDR3 nucleotides read TGCAGCGTCGGGGCAGAACCTAATGAAAAACTGTTTTTT. The chain is built from TRBV29-1 and TRBJ1-4; possible D gene TRBD1, 5 bases. CDR1 SQVTM and CDR2 ANQGSEA come from the germline V gene. The CDR3 spans 13 residues. V dropped 6 bases and J dropped 3 bases, with 11 bases sitting between them.

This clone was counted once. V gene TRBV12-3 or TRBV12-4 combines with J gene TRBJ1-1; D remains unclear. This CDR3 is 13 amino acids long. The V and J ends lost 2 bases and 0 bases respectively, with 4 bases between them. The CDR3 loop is CASSLLVNTEAFF. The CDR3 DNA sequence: TGTGCCAGCAGTTTATTGGTGAACACTGAAGCTTTCTTT.

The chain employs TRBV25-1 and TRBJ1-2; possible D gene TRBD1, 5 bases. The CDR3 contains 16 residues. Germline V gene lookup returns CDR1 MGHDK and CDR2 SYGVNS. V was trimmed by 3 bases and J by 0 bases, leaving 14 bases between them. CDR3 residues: CASSDPGLRANYGYTF. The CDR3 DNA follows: TGTGCCAGCAGTGACCCGGGACTGAGAGCTAACTATGGCTACACCTTC.

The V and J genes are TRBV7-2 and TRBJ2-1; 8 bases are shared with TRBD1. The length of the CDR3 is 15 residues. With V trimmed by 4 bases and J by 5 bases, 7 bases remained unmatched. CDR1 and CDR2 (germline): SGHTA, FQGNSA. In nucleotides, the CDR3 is TGTGCCAGCAGCTGGTATGGACAGGGAGACAATGAGCAGTTCTTC. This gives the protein CASSWYGQGDNEQFF. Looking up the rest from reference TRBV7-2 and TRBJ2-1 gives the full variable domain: GAGVSQSPSNKVTEKGKDVELRCDPISGHTALYWYRQSLGQGLEFLIYFQGNSAPDKSGLPSDRFSAERTGGSVSTLTIQRTQQEDSAVYLCASSWYGQGDNEQFFGPGTRLTVL.

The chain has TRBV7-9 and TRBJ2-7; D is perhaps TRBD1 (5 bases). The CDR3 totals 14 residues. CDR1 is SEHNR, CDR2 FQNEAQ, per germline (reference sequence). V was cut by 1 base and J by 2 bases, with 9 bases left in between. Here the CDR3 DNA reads TGTGCCAGCAGCTTAGGGTCAGGGACCTACGAGCAGTACTTC. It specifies CASSLGSGTYEQYF.

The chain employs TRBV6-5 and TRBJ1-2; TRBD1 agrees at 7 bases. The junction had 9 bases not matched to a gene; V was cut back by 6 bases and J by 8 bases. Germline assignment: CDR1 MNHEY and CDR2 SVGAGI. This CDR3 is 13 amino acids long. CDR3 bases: TGTGCCAGCAGCAGACAGGGTACGGGCGGCTACACCTTC. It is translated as CASSRQGTGGYTF.

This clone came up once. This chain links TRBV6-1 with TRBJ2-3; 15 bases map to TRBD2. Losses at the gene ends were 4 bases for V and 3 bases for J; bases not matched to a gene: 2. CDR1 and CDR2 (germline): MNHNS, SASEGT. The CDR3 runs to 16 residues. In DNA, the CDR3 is TGTGCCAGCAGTGGTGGACTAGCGGGGGGGACAGATACGCAGTATTTT. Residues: CASSGGLAGGTDTQYF.

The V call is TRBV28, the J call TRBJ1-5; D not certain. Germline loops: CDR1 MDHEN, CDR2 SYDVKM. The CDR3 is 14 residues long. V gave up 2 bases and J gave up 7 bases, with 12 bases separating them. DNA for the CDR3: TGTGCCAGCAGTTTAACGTCCGGGTGGCAGCCCCAGCATTTT. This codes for CASSLTSGWQPQHF.

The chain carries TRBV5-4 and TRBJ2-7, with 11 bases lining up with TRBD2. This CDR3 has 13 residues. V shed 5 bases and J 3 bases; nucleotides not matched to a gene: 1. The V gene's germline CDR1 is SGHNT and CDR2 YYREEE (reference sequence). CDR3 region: CASSTSGGYEQYF. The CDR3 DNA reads TGTGCCAGCAGTACTAGCGGGGGCTACGAGCAGTACTTC.